One and the same sample provided the 17 T cell receptor beta chains below, sequenced in a study of molecular identifiers for immune sequencing clone quantification. TCRdb re-called the PCR reads through MiXCR, storing one row per CDR3 protein. The table records about 320,000 distinct CDR3 sequences, under 25% of them present only once. Sequenced sample: naive CD8+ T cells from blood, with Jurkat cell RNA spiked in. Subset indicated: FACS-sorted CD8+CD4-CCR7+CD45RA+ naive T cells. The source of these receptors is a human donor in good health. Some libraries in this study had Jurkat cell RNA spiked in.

This chain joins TRBV7-9 and TRBJ2-7; 9 positions agree with TRBD1. Germline assignment: CDR1 SEHNR and CDR2 FQNEAQ (reference sequence). The CDR3 totals 15 residues. Trimming removed 2 bases from V and 5 bases from J; junction bases left unmatched: 7. CDR3 amino acids: CASSLLQGAQDEQYF. In DNA form, the CDR3 reads TGTGCCAGCAGCTTACTACAGGGGGCGCAGGACGAGCAGTACTTC.

This clonotype was detected many times. J is TRBJ1-2 and V is TRBV6-5, with a tentative D call TRBD1 (5 bases). V shed 4 bases and J shed 5 bases, with 8 bases lying between them. This CDR3 region has 12 residues. The germline CDR1 and CDR2 sequences are MNHEY and SVGAGI. DNA of the CDR3: TGTGCCAGCAGTTTGAAGGGGTATGGCTACACCTTC. Translation gives CASSLKGYGYTF.

This clonotype appeared a few times. This chain links TRBV6-5 with TRBJ2-7; D may match TRBD1 or TRBD2 (5 bases each). V was clipped by 2 bases and J by 7 bases, with 12 bases between them. The germline gives CDR1 MNHEY, CDR2 SVGAGI. The CDR3 is made up of 13 amino acids. CDR3 DNA: TGTGCCAGCAGTTACGGGACCACCCGGGAGCAGTACTTC. Translated: CASSYGTTREQYF.

Ten or more counts support this clonotype. The rearrangement links TRBV12-3 or TRBV12-4 to TRBJ1-2; no definite D call. V was shortened by 3 bases and J by 10 bases, with 9 bases between the two germline ends. CDR3 size: 11 residues. As DNA, the CDR3 is TGTGCCAGCAGTTTGGTATCTAACTACACCTTC. Encoded protein: CASSLVSNYTF.

The genes are TRBV12-3 or TRBV12-4 and TRBJ2-1, with D possibly being TRBD1 or TRBD2 (5 bases each). The CDR3 is made up of 19 amino acids. Trimming shortened V by 4 bases and J by 2 bases, and 24 bases separated the two germline ends. In DNA, the CDR3 is TGTGCCAGCAGTTGGGACCTTCAGTACTATGAGAACCCCTACAATGAGCAGTTCTTC. Translated: CASSWDLQYYENPYNEQFF.

This clonotype was picked up one time. One junction end does not reproduce the germline sequence, and a read error may be involved. The J gene is TRBJ2-1, the V gene TRBV19; no clear D gene. The CDR3 is 13 residues long. Looked up from germline, CDR1 is LNHDA and CDR2 is SQIVND (reference sequence). The CDR3 reads CASSIDLYSEQFF. Here the CDR3 DNA reads TGTGCCAGTAGTATTGACCTATACAGTGAGCAGTTCTTC. The full variable domain, in which reference TRBV19 and TRBJ2-1 provide the parts outside the CDR3, is DGGITQSPKYLFRKEGQNVTLSCEQNLNHDAMYWYRQDPGQGLRLIYYSQIVNDFQKGDIAEGYSVSREKKESFPLTVTSAQKNPTAFYLCASSIDLYSEQFFGPGTRLTVL.

This chain connects TRBV27 to TRBJ2-7, with 7 nucleotides matching TRBD1. CDR1 is MNHEY and CDR2 is SMNVEV in the germline V gene (reference sequence). J was trimmed by 3 bases and V by 4 bases; bases with no gene match: 6. The CDR3 is made up of 14 amino acids. The CDR3 region is CASSSNDRDYEQYF. In DNA, the CDR3 is TGTGCCAGCAGTTCGAACGACAGGGACTACGAGCAGTACTTC.

V is TRBV19 and J is TRBJ2-7; no firm D call. V was cut by 1 base and J by 3 bases, with 10 bases left in between. The length of the CDR3 is 14 residues. Looked up from germline, CDR1 is LNHDA and CDR2 is SQIVND (reference sequence). CDR3 DNA sequence: TGTGCCAGTAGTATAGGGTACGGTGACTACGAGCAGTACTTC. Translating gives CASSIGYGDYEQYF. Complete variable domain (other parts from reference TRBV19 and TRBJ2-7): DGGITQSPKYLFRKEGQNVTLSCEQNLNHDAMYWYRQDPGQGLRLIYYSQIVNDFQKGDIAEGYSVSREKKESFPLTVTSAQKNPTAFYLCASSIGYGDYEQYFGPGTRLTVT.

This clonotype was observed many times. The chain is built from TRBV7-9 and TRBJ2-2; 9 bases map to TRBD1. Trimming took 5 bases from V and 3 from J; bases not matched to a gene: 4. Germline values: CDR1 SEHNR, CDR2 FQNEAQ (reference sequence). This CDR3 is built from 15 residues. The DNA for the CDR3 is TGTGCCAGCAGCCCCCGGGACAGGGACACCGGGGAGCTGTTTTTT. It yields the protein CASSPRDRDTGELFF.

On this clonotype: A much larger clone is a single base away; this may be a read error. The rearrangement uses TRBV20-1 and TRBJ2-7, with TRBD2 matching over 9 bases. The CDR3 contains 16 residues. CDR1 is DFQATT and CDR2 is SNEGSKA in the germline V gene (reference sequence). The trim removed 0 bases at V and 5 bases at J, leaving 11 bases unmatched. The CDR3 nucleotides are TGCAGTGCTAGAGATTGGAGCGGGGGGCACCCTGACGAGCAGTACTTC. Protein product: CSARDWSGGHPDEQYF.

In its sample, this clonotype was seen a few times. The chain recombines TRBV29-1 with TRBJ1-1, with D unclear. V was shortened by 3 bases and J by 0 bases, with 5 bases between the two germline ends. The CDR3 is made up of 12 amino acids. Looked up from germline, CDR1 is SQVTM and CDR2 is ANQGSEA. The CDR3 sequence: CSVDQLNTEAFF. The CDR3 nucleotides are TGCAGCGTTGACCAGCTGAACACTGAAGCTTTCTTT.

The chain uses TRBV11-2 and TRBJ2-7; D might be TRBD1 (6 bases). Trimming cost V 4 bases and J 4 bases, with 20 bases left between them. The CDR3 has 16 amino acids. Germline CDR1 is SGHAT and CDR2 is FQNNGV. CDR3 sequence (DNA): TGTGCCAGCAGCTCAGATTGGACAGTTGGATATTACGAGCAGTACTTC. It is translated as CASSSDWTVGYYEQYF.

The genes are TRBV27 and TRBJ2-3; D remains unclear. Trimming removed 6 bases from V and 2 bases from J, with 12 bases in between. The germline V gene encodes CDR1 MNHEY and CDR2 SMNVEV (reference sequence). The CDR3 extends over 14 amino acids. CDR3 region: CASSPSPDTDTQYF. CDR3 nucleotides: TGTGCCAGCAGCCCGTCGCCAGACACAGATACGCAGTATTTT.

The sample holds many counts of this clonotype. J is TRBJ1-4 and V is TRBV7-9; D call uncertain. Germline V gene lookup returns CDR1 SEHNR and CDR2 FQNEAQ (reference sequence). The germline V and J ends were trimmed by 5 bases and 0 bases, with 13 bases remaining between them. CDR3 size: 16 residues. The CDR3 loop reads CASSLPSWTTNEKLFF. The CDR3 DNA is TGTGCCAGCAGCCTACCCTCATGGACAACTAATGAAAAACTGTTTTTT.

Ten or more counts support this clonotype. J is TRBJ2-5 and V is TRBV7-8; 8 bases are a match to TRBD2. With 7 bases clipped from V and 4 bases from J, the junction kept 2 bases outside the gene matches. The CDR3 runs 12 residues. Per germline, CDR1 SGHVS and CDR2 FQNEAQ. CDR3 sequence (DNA): TGTGCCAGCACCGGGGGGGCAGAGACCCAGTACTTC. Its translation: CASTGGAETQYF. The full variable domain, in which reference TRBV7-8 and TRBJ2-5 provide the parts outside the CDR3, is GAGVSQSPRYKVAKRGQDVALRCDPISGHVSLFWYQQALGQGPEFLTYFQNEAQLDKSGLPSDRFFAERPEGSVSTLKIQRTQQEDSAVYLCASTGGAETQYFGPGTRLLVL.

CDR3 region: CASSILAGSYGEQFF. CDR3 bases: TGTGCCAGCAGCATTCTAGCGGGATCATATGGTGAGCAGTTCTTC. The chain uses TRBV6-2 or TRBV6-3 and TRBJ2-1; 9 nucleotides match TRBD2. The CDR3 is 15 residues long. Unmatched junction bases numbered 12, after V lost 6 bases and J lost 9 bases. Germline V gene lookup returns CDR1 MNHEY and CDR2 SVGEGT.

This clonotype has a count of ten or more. The V gene is TRBV29-1, the J gene TRBJ2-5, with no clear D. The CDR3 covers 14 residues. Germline V gives CDR1 SQVTM, CDR2 ANQGSEA. V lost 6 bases and J 0 bases, leaving 14 bases between the germline ends. The DNA of the CDR3 is TGCAGCGTCGCAGATCTCCCGTACCAAGAGACCCAGTACTTC. Encoded protein: CSVADLPYQETQYF.